The rows below give T cell receptor beta chains drawn from one sample of a study of regulatory T cells in long-lasting Graves disease. One entry per CDR3 protein results from TCRdb running MiXCR on the multiplex PCR reads. The sample yields some 500,000 distinct CDR3 sequences, roughly 13% seen once. This same sample was also taken into another study, of T cells in Graves' hyperthyroidism and ophthalmopathy.

The material sequenced was peripheral blood mononuclear cells (PBMCs), taken at new diagnosis, from a patient treated with antithyroid drugs. These receptors all stem from a man aged 25-45 years with Graves disease. CDR3s include the opening cysteine and the closing phenylalanine or tryptophan. D genes are given only for firm matches. For some rows the clone size is stated as once, few or many, or as a class when expanded; others skip it.

j_call: TRBJ2-1; v_call: TRBV5-1; d_call: TRBD2; clone_size: many; cdr3_aa: CASSLVAGGVNEQFF; cdr3_nt: TGCGCCAGCAGCTTGGTAGCGGGCGGGGTAAATGAGCAGTTCTTC
j_call: TRBJ1-1; v_call: TRBV29-1; d_call: .; clone_size: many; cdr3_aa: CSVEQGHGPEAFF; cdr3_nt: TGCAGCGTTGAACAGGGGCATGGACCTGAAGCTTTCTTT
j_call: TRBJ1-4; v_call: TRBV3-1; d_call: .; clone_size: .; cdr3_aa: CASSRRGATNEKLFF; cdr3_nt: TGTGCCAGCAGCCGTCGAGGGGCAACTAATGAAAAACTGTTTTTT
j_call: TRBJ1-4; v_call: TRBV7-2; d_call: TRBD1; clone_size: few; cdr3_aa: CASSPGGTQNEKLFF; cdr3_nt: TGTGCCAGCAGCCCAGGGGGAACCCAGAATGAAAAACTGTTTTTT
j_call: TRBJ2-1; v_call: TRBV3-1; d_call: .; clone_size: many; cdr3_aa: CASSQDHEAPNEQFF; cdr3_nt: TGTGCCAGCAGCCAAGATCATGAAGCCCCCAATGAGCAGTTCTTC
j_call: TRBJ2-5; v_call: TRBV5-1; d_call: .; clone_size: many; cdr3_aa: CASTGTSSPPETQYF; cdr3_nt: TGCGCCAGCACCGGGACATCCAGTCCCCCAGAGACCCAGTACTTC
j_call: TRBJ2-5; v_call: TRBV7-9; d_call: .; clone_size: many; cdr3_aa: CASSLVGAETQYF; cdr3_nt: TGTGCCAGCAGCTTAGTTGGAGCAGAGACCCAGTACTTC
j_call: TRBJ1-4; v_call: TRBV7-2; d_call: .; clone_size: .; cdr3_aa: CASSSYINEKLFF; cdr3_nt: TGTGCCAGCAGCTCTTATATTAATGAAAAACTGTTTTTT
j_call: TRBJ2-1; v_call: TRBV20-1; d_call: TRBD2; clone_size: many; cdr3_aa: CSARDLLAGYEQFF; cdr3_nt: TGCAGTGCTAGAGACCTACTAGCGGGGTACGAGCAGTTCTTC
j_call: TRBJ2-5; v_call: TRBV27; d_call: .; clone_size: few; cdr3_aa: CASRPVSSHSWRQYF; cdr3_nt: TGTGCCAGCAGGCCAGTTAGCAGCCACTCGTGGAGGCAGTACTTC
j_call: TRBJ2-1; v_call: TRBV12-3/TRBV12-4; d_call: TRBD2; clone_size: many; cdr3_aa: CASSLLGLALYNEQFF; cdr3_nt: TGTGCCAGCAGTTTGCTTGGACTAGCCCTCTACAATGAGCAGTTCTTC
j_call: TRBJ1-5; v_call: TRBV9; d_call: .; clone_size: .; cdr3_aa: CASSVAGGDQPQHF; cdr3_nt: TGTGCCAGCAGCGTAGCTGGGGGAGATCAGCCCCAGCATTTT
j_call: TRBJ1-1; v_call: TRBV6-1; d_call: TRBD1; clone_size: few; cdr3_aa: CASSPRGQPNTEAFF; cdr3_nt: TGTGCCAGCAGTCCGAGGGGACAGCCGAACACTGAAGCTTTCTTT
j_call: TRBJ2-2; v_call: TRBV29-1; d_call: .; clone_size: many; cdr3_aa: CSALGYTGELFF; cdr3_nt: TGCAGCGCTCTCGGGTACACCGGGGAGCTGTTTTTT
j_call: TRBJ2-4; v_call: TRBV5-1; d_call: .; clone_size: .; cdr3_aa: CASSLQEGASNIQYF; cdr3_nt: TGCGCCAGCAGCTTGCAGGAGGGGGCCTCGAACATTCAGTACTTC
j_call: TRBJ2-1; v_call: TRBV29-1; d_call: .; clone_size: many; cdr3_aa: CSVQMWVGGPRSYNEQFF; cdr3_nt: TGCAGCGTTCAAATGTGGGTAGGCGGGCCTAGGTCCTACAATGAGCAGTTCTTC